Listed here are 26 T cell receptor beta chains from one sample, sequenced in a study of cytomegalovirus exposure and HLA in healthy donors. PCR employed 60 Vbeta and 13 Jbeta primers. Assay used: immunoSEQ multiplex PCR; TCRdb lists only in-frame clones, some missing. The table records approximately 130,000 clones, roughly 80% of them present only once. The sequenced material came from PBMCs. The origin of the receptors is a man aged 45-65 years in good health and CMV-seronegative.

This clone was seen a handful of times. The rearrangement links TRBV19 to TRBJ1-2, with no clear D. Looked up from germline, CDR1 is LNHDA and CDR2 is SQIVND (reference sequence). V lost 6 bases and J lost 4, with 9 bases in between. This CDR3 spans 12 amino acids. The CDR3 here is CASSREIYGYTF. The CDR3 DNA sequence: TGTGCCAGTAGCCGGGAAATCTATGGCTACACCTTC.

This chain uses TRBV10-1 with TRBJ1-2; TRBD1 aligns across 7 bases. Germline V gives CDR1 WNHNN, CDR2 SYGVQD (reference sequence). This CDR3 comprises 13 residues. After removal of 4 bases from V and 6 bases from J, the junction contained 5 bases not matched to a gene. CDR3 protein: CASSGDRSHGYTF. As DNA, the CDR3 is TGCGCCAGCAGTGGGGACAGATCCCATGGCTACACCTTC.

This chain uses TRBV5-6 with TRBJ1-3; D gene uncertain. In germline, CDR1 is SGHDT, CDR2 YYEEEE. The CDR3 totals 15 residues. V was pared by 1 base and J by 0 bases, with 8 bases between. CDR3 loop: CASSLKRYSGNTIYF. CDR3 coding DNA: TGTGCCAGCAGCTTGAAACGGTACTCTGGAAACACCATATATTTT.

The rearrangement links TRBV6-5 to TRBJ1-6, with 7 bases fitting TRBD1. The CDR3 spans 12 residues. From germline, CDR1 is MNHEY and CDR2 SVGAGI. With 6 bases clipped from V and 7 bases from J, the junction kept 0 bases outside the gene matches. The CDR3 DNA sequence: TGTGCCAGCAGCAGGGGGAATTCACCCCTCCACTTT. Protein: CASSRGNSPLHF.

J is TRBJ2-7 and V is TRBV4-1, with 9 bases aligning to TRBD2. The trim removed 2 bases at V and 0 bases at J, leaving 14 bases unmatched. The CDR3 is 19 residues long. CDR1 and CDR2 from the germline V gene are MGHRA and YSYEKL. In nucleotides, the CDR3 is TGCGCCAGCAGCCAATCCCCATCCCCAGGACTAGCGCGCTCCTACGAGCAGTACTTC. Translating gives CASSQSPSPGLARSYEQYF.

V usage is TRBV6-5 and J usage is TRBJ1-1, with 9 bases fitting TRBD1. Germline V gene lookup returns CDR1 MNHEY and CDR2 SVGAGI. V shed 8 bases and J 1 base; nucleotides not matched to a gene: 5. The CDR3 loop spans 14 amino acids. The CDR3 region has the DNA TGTGCCAGCCGTGGACAGGGGACGAACACTGAAGCTTTCTTT. Translating gives CASRGQGTNTEAFF.

The CDR3 sequence: CASSRGTANYEQYF. CDR3 sequence (DNA): TGTGCCAGCAGTCGGGGGACAGCAAACTACGAGCAGTACTTC. The chain employs TRBV2 and TRBJ2-7; D perhaps matches TRBD1 (7 bases). CDR1 SNHLY and CDR2 FYNNEI come from the germline V gene. CDR3 length: 14 amino acids. V lost 5 bases and J 3 bases, leaving 14 bases between the germline ends.

The genes are TRBV30 and TRBJ2-2; D may be TRBD1 (5 bases). Trimming stripped 0 bases from V and 7 bases from J, with 12 bases between. The CDR3 spans 14 residues. Germline V gene sequence: CDR1 GTSNPN, CDR2 SVGIG (reference sequence). The CDR3 nucleotides read TGTGCCTGGAGTGTCCCCAGGGTAAACGGGGAGCTGTTTTTT. Protein product: CAWSVPRVNGELFF.

J is TRBJ2-1 and V is TRBV7-8; TRBD2 is a possible D gene (5 bases). The germline V gene has CDR1 SGHVS and CDR2 FQNEAQ. V dropped 5 bases and J dropped 2 bases, with 13 bases sitting between them. CDR3 length equals 15 residues. This CDR3 is CASSPRASPYNEQFF. The CDR3 DNA follows: TGTGCCAGCAGCCCCCGAGCTAGCCCCTACAATGAGCAGTTCTTC.

This clone was detected a few times. The chain is built from TRBV7-9 and TRBJ2-6, with D possibly matching TRBD2 (7 bases). Trimming stripped 5 bases from V and 1 base from J, with 12 bases between. CDR1 and CDR2 (germline): SEHNR, FQNEAQ (reference sequence). The CDR3 runs to 16 residues. CDR3 amino acids: CASSLRGGSGANVLTF. CDR3 DNA sequence: TGTGCCAGCAGCCTTAGGGGGGGGTCTGGGGCCAACGTCCTGACTTTC.

This chain connects TRBV19 to TRBJ2-1; the match to TRBD2 covers 14 bases. Unmatched junction bases numbered 13, after V lost 7 bases and J lost 8 bases. Germline CDR1 is LNHDA and CDR2 is SQIVND (reference sequence). The CDR3 totals 17 residues. CDR3 coding DNA: TGTGCCAGTAATGGATATGGGACTAGCGGGAGAGCCCATGAGCAGTTCTTC. Translating gives CASNGYGTSGRAHEQFF.

The chain is built from TRBV30 and TRBJ2-6; D might be TRBD1 (6 bases). Germline V CDR1 and CDR2: GTSNPN, SVGIG (reference sequence). The CDR3 runs 13 residues. V was trimmed by 6 bases and J by 1 base, leaving 7 bases between them. This CDR3 reads CACGTSGANVLTF. The CDR3 DNA reads TGTGCCTGCGGGACATCTGGGGCCAACGTCCTGACTTTC. Together with reference TRBV30 and TRBJ2-6, the CDR3 gives the full variable domain: SQTIHQWPATLVQPVGSPLSLECTVEGTSNPNLYWYRQAAGRGLQLLFYSVGIGQISSEVPQNLSASRPQDRQFILSSKKLLLSDSGFYLCACGTSGANVLTFGAGSRLTVL.

The V and J genes are TRBV11-2 and TRBJ1-5, with D possibly matching TRBD1 (5 bases). This CDR3 is built from 15 residues. Between the trimmed V and J ends, which lost 0 bases and 2 bases, there was a span of 8 bases. From germline, CDR1 is SGHAT and CDR2 FQNNGV. CDR3: CASSLDWGGNQPQHF. The CDR3 DNA follows: TGTGCCAGCAGCTTAGATTGGGGGGGCAATCAGCCCCAGCATTTT.

This clone was observed once. The rearrangement uses TRBV19 and TRBJ1-2; 8 bases are shared with TRBD1. This CDR3 is built from 16 residues. V gave up 6 bases and J gave up 2 bases; unmatched junction bases: 11. Germline V gene sequence: CDR1 LNHDA, CDR2 SQIVND (reference sequence). This chain's CDR3 is CASRLTTRDRNYGYTF. CDR3 nucleotide sequence: TGTGCCAGTAGATTGACCACCCGGGACAGGAACTATGGCTACACCTTC.

The CDR3 region is CASSLSTPDTQYF. The DNA of the CDR3 is TGTGCCAGCAGCTTGAGCACCCCGGATACGCAGTATTTT. The rearrangement uses TRBV7-2 and TRBJ2-3; D is unclear. Per the germline V gene, CDR1 is SGHTA and CDR2 is FQGNSA. V shed 3 bases and J shed 6 bases, with 10 bases lying between them. This CDR3 is 13 amino acids long.

V gene TRBV28 combines with J gene TRBJ2-7, with 8 bases aligning to TRBD1. J gave up 2 bases and V 6 bases, and 9 bases lay outside the gene matches. The length of the CDR3 is 15 residues. Germline CDR1 reads MDHEN; CDR2 reads SYDVKM. The CDR3 region is CASRPARQGTYEQYF. The CDR3 DNA is TGTGCCAGCAGACCAGCACGACAGGGGACCTACGAGCAGTACTTC. Supplemented by reference TRBV28 and TRBJ2-7, the full variable domain reads DVKVTQSSRYLVKRTGEKVFLECVQDMDHENMFWYRQDPGLGLRLIYFSYDVKMKEKGDIPEGYSVSREKKERFSLILESASTNQTSMYLCASRPARQGTYEQYFGPGTRLTVT.

The chain has TRBV19 and TRBJ1-5, with D possibly TRBD1 on 6 matching bases. This CDR3 region has 17 residues. Trimming pared 9 bases from V and 0 bases from J, leaving 21 bases between. From germline, CDR1 is LNHDA and CDR2 SQIVND (reference sequence). The CDR3, as DNA: TGTGCCAGCGAGGGGACCGACAGGACCTATAGCAATCAGCCCCAGCATTTT. Protein product: CASEGTDRTYSNQPQHF. The full variable domain, its missing parts supplied by reference TRBV19 and TRBJ1-5, is DGGITQSPKYLFRKEGQNVTLSCEQNLNHDAMYWYRQDPGQGLRLIYYSQIVNDFQKGDIAEGYSVSREKKESFPLTVTSAQKNPTAFYLCASEGTDRTYSNQPQHFGDGTRLSIL.

The chain has TRBV29-1 and TRBJ2-5; weak D call: TRBD2 (6 bases). Trimming removed 1 base at V and 4 bases at J, with 10 bases between. CDR3 length equals 13 residues. Germline V lookup: CDR1 SQVTM, CDR2 ANQGSEA. The CDR3 DNA sequence: TGCAGCGTTGAAGTGGTCGGGGGAGAGACCCAGTACTTC. Its protein product is CSVEVVGGETQYF.

The genes are TRBV4-1 and TRBJ1-2, with unresolved D. Germline CDR1 and CDR2: MGHRA and YSYEKL. Trimming took off 0 bases at V and 5 bases at J, with 10 bases between the two ends. This CDR3 spans 14 amino acids. CDR3 sequence (DNA): TGCGCCAGCAGCCAAGAACTGTACCCGTATGGCTACACCTTC. This gives the protein CASSQELYPYGYTF.

The rearrangement uses TRBV19 and TRBJ1-2; D might be TRBD1 (5 bases). Trimming shortened V by 5 bases and J by 7 bases, and 14 bases separated the two germline ends. The CDR3 length is 13 residues. Germline loops: CDR1 LNHDA, CDR2 SQIVND (reference sequence). The CDR3 coding sequence is TGTGCCAGTAGTCAGGACCAGGGAAGTGGCTACACCTTC. Translation gives CASSQDQGSGYTF.

This chain uses TRBV19 with TRBJ2-1; TRBD2 aligns across 11 bases. V shed 4 bases, J shed 7 bases, and the junction held 6 bases outside the gene matches. CDR1 and CDR2 from the germline V gene are LNHDA and SQIVND (reference sequence). This CDR3 is 15 amino acids long. The CDR3 sequence: CASSTGLAEGNEQFF. CDR3 nucleotide sequence: TGTGCCAGTAGTACGGGACTAGCGGAGGGGAATGAGCAGTTCTTC.

As regards this clone: Likely a read error: the CDR3 ends without its conserved phenylalanine or tryptophan. The chain carries TRBV6-1 and TRBJ1-1; the match to TRBD1 covers 11 bases. In germline, CDR1 is MNHNS, CDR2 SASEGT. V was clipped by 7 bases and J by 5 bases; unmatched bases: 9. The CDR3 sequence is 15 residues long. The DNA for the CDR3 is TGTGCCAGCACTACCGGGACAGGGGGGAGTACTGAAGCTTTCCTT. Its protein is CASTTGTGGSTEAFL.

The chain is built from TRBV5-1 and TRBJ2-1, with TRBD2 identical over 8 bases. The CDR3 runs 16 residues. The trim removed 7 bases at V and 1 base at J, leaving 10 bases unmatched. Germline V CDR1 and CDR2: SGHRS, YFSETQ. DNA for the CDR3: TGCGCCAGCGCTAACCCGGGACTAGTTTCCTACAATGAGCAGTTCTTC. Protein product: CASANPGLVSYNEQFF.

The V call is TRBV5-1, the J call TRBJ2-1; no clear D. CDR3 length: 14 residues. CDR1 is SGHRS and CDR2 is YFSETQ in the germline V gene. Deletions cut 0 bases from V and 4 bases from J, with 8 bases between. The chain's CDR3 is CASSLDGDYNEQFF. The CDR3 nucleotides read TGCGCCAGCAGCTTGGACGGAGATTACAATGAGCAGTTCTTC. Using reference TRBV5-1 and TRBJ2-1 for the parts outside the CDR3, the full variable domain is KAGVTQTPRYLIKTRGQQVTLSCSPISGHRSVSWYQQTPGQGLQFLFEYFSETQRNKGNFPGRFSGRQFSNSRSEMNVSTLELGDSALYLCASSLDGDYNEQFFGPGTRLTVL.

The V and J genes are TRBV27 and TRBJ2-2; TRBD2 matches 10 bases. The CDR3 is 17 amino acids. Germline V lookup: CDR1 MNHEY, CDR2 SMNVEV (reference sequence). With 6 bases clipped from V and 7 bases from J, the junction kept 14 bases outside the gene matches. The CDR3 spells CASSRHTGASGSGELFF. The CDR3 DNA sequence: TGTGCCAGCAGCCGACACACCGGGGCTAGCGGGAGCGGGGAGCTGTTTTTT.

J is TRBJ1-5 and V is TRBV28; no clear D. With 3 bases removed from V and 4 bases from J, the gap between germline ends came to 10 bases. Germline V lookup: CDR1 MDHEN, CDR2 SYDVKM. There are 14 residues in the CDR3. DNA for the CDR3: TGTGCCAGCAGTTTCCCCGACTTTAATCAGCCCCAGCATTTT. Encoded protein: CASSFPDFNQPQHF.